Included here is one T cell receptor (beta chain) sequence, with context. Antigen unknown. Looked up from germline, CDR1 is SGHDT and CDR2 is YYEEEE. V was pared by 0 bases and J by 0 bases, with 13 bases between. This CDR3 is built from 17 residues. The sample is drawn from a study of cytomegalovirus exposure and HLA in healthy donors. PCR amplification relied on 60 Vbeta primers (plus 13 Jbeta primers). TCRdb keeps only in-frame clones here, not all; method: immunoSEQ multiplex PCR. This sample carries approximately 100,000 clones, about four fifths of them seen once, and the ten largest clones take around 5.8%. Points from the study as a whole: Later analysis identified several of the most significant clusters that appeared linked to common viral pathogens. Association with HLA alleles at 0.05 false discovery rate was found for around 17,000 TCR beta sequences in a later analysis. Accurate prediction of HLA-A and HLA-B alleles (for most subjects) was reportedly achieved from TCR beta sequences. TCR beta V- and J-gene trimming was later associated with a missense DCLRE1C variant.

Input material: PBMCs. The receptor comes from a woman aged 45-65 years in good health and CMV-seropositive. The chain carries TRBV5-6 and TRBJ1-5; D is unclear. The CDR3 sequence: CASSLARGLNSNQPQHF. DNA for the CDR3: TGTGCCAGCAGCTTGGCGCGCGGGCTGAATAGCAATCAGCCCCAGCATTTT.